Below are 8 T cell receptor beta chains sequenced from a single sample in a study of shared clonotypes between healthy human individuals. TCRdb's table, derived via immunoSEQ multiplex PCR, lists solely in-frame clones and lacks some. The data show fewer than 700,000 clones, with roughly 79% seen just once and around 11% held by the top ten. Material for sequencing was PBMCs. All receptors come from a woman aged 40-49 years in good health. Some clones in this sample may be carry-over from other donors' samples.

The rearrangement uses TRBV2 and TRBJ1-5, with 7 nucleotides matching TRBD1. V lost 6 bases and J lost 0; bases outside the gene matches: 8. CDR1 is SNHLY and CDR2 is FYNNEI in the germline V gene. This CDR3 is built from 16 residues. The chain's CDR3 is CASRGQTVHSNQPQHF. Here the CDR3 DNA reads TGTGCCAGCAGGGGACAGACAGTTCATAGCAATCAGCCCCAGCATTTT.

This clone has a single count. CDR3 in DNA: TGCAGCGCTGGGACCTTTTCATTTCAAGGCTACACCTTC. The encoded protein is CSAGTFSFQGYTF. The rearrangement links TRBV29-1 to TRBJ1-2; D perhaps matches TRBD1 (5 bases). The CDR3 totals 13 residues. With 7 bases removed from V and 8 bases from J, the gap between germline ends came to 20 bases. Germline V gene lookup returns CDR1 SQVTM and CDR2 ANQGSEA.

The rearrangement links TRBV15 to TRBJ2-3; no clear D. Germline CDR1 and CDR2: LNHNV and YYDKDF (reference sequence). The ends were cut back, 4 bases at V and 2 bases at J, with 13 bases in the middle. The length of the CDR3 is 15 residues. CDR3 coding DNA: TGTGCCACCAGCATCTCTAGACCCTTCACAGATACGCAGTATTTT. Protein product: CATSISRPFTDTQYF.

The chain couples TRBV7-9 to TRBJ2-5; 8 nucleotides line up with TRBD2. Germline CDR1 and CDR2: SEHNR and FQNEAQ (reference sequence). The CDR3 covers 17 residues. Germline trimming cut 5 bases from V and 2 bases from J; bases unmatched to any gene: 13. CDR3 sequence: CASSPQLGAGVQETQYF. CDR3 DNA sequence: TGTGCCAGCAGCCCCCAACTTGGAGCGGGAGTGCAAGAGACCCAGTACTTC.

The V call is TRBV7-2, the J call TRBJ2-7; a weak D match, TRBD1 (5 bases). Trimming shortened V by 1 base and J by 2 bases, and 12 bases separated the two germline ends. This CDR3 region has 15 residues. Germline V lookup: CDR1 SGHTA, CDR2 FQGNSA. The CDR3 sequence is CASSLGVAGPYEQYF. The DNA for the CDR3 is TGTGCCAGCAGCTTAGGTGTCGCAGGGCCCTACGAGCAGTACTTC.

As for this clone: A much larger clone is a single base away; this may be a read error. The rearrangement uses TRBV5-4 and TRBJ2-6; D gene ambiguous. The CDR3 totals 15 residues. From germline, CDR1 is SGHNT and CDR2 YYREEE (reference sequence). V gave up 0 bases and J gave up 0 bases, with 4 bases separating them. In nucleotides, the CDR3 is TGTGCCAGCAGCTTGGTAGCCTCTGGGGCCAACGTCCTGACTTTC. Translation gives CASSLVASGANVLTF.

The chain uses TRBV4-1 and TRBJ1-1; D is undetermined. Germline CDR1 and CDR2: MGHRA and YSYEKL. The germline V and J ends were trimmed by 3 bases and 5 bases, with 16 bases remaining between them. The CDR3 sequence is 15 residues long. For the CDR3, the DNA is TGCGCCAGCAGCCAGGGTCACAGACTTGGTACTGAAGCTTTCTTT. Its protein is CASSQGHRLGTEAFF.

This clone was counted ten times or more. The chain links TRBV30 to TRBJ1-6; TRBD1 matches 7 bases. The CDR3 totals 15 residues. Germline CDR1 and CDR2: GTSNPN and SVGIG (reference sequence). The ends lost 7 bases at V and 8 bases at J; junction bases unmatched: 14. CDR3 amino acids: CASSLNRGRHSPLHF. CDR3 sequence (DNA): TGTGCCTCGAGCCTCAACAGGGGTAGGCATTCACCCCTCCACTTT. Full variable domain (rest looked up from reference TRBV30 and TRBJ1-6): SQTIHQWPATLVQPVGSPLSLECTVEGTSNPNLYWYRQAAGRGLQLLFYSVGIGQISSEVPQNLSASRPQDRQFILSSKKLLLSDSGFYLCASSLNRGRHSPLHFGNGTRLTVT.